Given below is one T cell receptor beta chain in context. The germline V gene has CDR1 SGHVS and CDR2 FQNEAQ. The junction had 6 bases not matched to a gene; V was cut back by 5 bases and J by 7 bases. The CDR3 covers 13 residues. For TCR beta libraries, about 2 micrograms of genomic DNA were obtained from cryopreserved PBMCs. The data derive from a study of cytotoxic CD8 clonotypes in ibrutinib-treated CLL. Study overall: It was after a median about 11 months of treatment, range 6 to 36, that response samples were taken.

Deep sequencing aimed at 1 in 200,000 to 1 in 1 million T cells' resolution. Assay: immunoSEQ multiplex PCR; the TCRdb copy retains only in-frame clones and omits some. The repertoire has hundreds of thousands of clones, roughly 65% of them found once; the top ten carry more than 4.5%. The chain carries TRBV7-8 and TRBJ2-7; 9 positions match TRBD1. Source: PBMCs, taken after 12 months of ibrutinib treatment. This receptor was obtained from a human donor with chronic lymphocytic leukemia. The DNA of the CDR3 is TGTGCCAGCAGCGCGGGACAGGGAAGGGAGCAGTACTTC. Translated: CASSAGQGREQYF. The full variable domain, completed using reference TRBV7-8 and TRBJ2-7, is GAGVSQSPRYKVAKRGQDVALRCDPISGHVSLFWYQQALGQGPEFLTYFQNEAQLDKSGLPSDRFFAERPEGSVSTLKIQRTQQEDSAVYLCASSAGQGREQYFGPGTRLTVT.